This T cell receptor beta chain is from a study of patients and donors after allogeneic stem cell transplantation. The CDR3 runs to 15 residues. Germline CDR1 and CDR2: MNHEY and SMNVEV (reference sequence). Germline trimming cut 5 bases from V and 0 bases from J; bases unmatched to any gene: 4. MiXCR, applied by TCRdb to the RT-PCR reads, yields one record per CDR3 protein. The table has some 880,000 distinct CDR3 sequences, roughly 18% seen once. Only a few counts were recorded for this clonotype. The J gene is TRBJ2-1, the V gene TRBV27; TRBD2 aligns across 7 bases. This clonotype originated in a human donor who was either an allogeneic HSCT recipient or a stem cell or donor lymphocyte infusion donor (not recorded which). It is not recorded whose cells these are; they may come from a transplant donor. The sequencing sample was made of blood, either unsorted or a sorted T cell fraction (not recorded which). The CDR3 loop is CASSISGHSYNEQFF. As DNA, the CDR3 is TGTGCCAGCAGTATTAGCGGGCACTCCTACAATGAGCAGTTCTTC.